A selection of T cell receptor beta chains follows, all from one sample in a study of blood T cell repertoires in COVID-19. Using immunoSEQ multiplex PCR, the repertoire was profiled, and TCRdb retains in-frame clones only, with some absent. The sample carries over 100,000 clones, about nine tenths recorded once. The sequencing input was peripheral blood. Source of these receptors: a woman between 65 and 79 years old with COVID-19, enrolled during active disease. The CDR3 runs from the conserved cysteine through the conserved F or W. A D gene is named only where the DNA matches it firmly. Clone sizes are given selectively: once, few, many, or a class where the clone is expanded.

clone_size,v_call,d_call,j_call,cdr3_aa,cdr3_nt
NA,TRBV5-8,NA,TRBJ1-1,CASSLDTRGYTEAFF,TGTGCCAGCAGCTTGGATACCCGGGGGTACACTGAAGCTTTCTTT
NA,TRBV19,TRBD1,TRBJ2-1,CASRNAGGRNADEQFF,TGTGCCAGTAGAAATGCAGGGGGCCGGAATGCGGATGAGCAGTTCTTC
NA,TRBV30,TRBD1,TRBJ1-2,CAWSPLSGQGLNYGYTF,TGTGCCTGGAGTCCCCTTTCGGGACAGGGGTTAAACTATGGCTACACCTTC
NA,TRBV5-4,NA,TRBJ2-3,CASRDLRRGTTDTQYF,TGTGCCAGCAGGGACCTGAGGCGGGGAACCACAGATACGCAGTATTTT
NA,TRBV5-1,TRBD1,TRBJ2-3,CASSFGQGDTDTQYF,TGCGCCAGCAGCTTCGGACAGGGGGATACAGATACGCAGTATTTT
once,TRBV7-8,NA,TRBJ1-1,CASSLDRVGRTEAFF,TGTGCCAGCAGCTTAGACAGGGTCGGAAGAACTGAAGCTTTCTTT
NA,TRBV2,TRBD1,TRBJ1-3,CASSPGQRNTIYF,TGTGCCAGCAGCCCGGGACAGAGGAACACCATATATTTT
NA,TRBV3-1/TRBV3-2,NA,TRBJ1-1,CASSQDTGGSPTEAFF,TGTGCCAGCAGCCAAGACACCGGGGGATCACCCACTGAAGCTTTCTTT
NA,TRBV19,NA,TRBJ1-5,CASSILTGGRNQPQHF,TGTGCCAGTAGTATTTTAACCGGCGGAAGAAATCAGCCCCAGCATTTT
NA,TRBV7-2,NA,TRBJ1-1,CASSLDRANTEAFF,TGTGCCAGCAGCTTAGACAGGGCGAACACTGAAGCTTTCTTT
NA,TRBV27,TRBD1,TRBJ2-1,CASRYRGGGYNEQFF,TGTGCCAGCAGGTACAGGGGCGGCGGGTACAATGAGCAGTTCTTC
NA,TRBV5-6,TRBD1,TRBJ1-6,CASSLGDRERSPLHF,TGTGCCAGCAGCTTGGGGGACAGGGAGAGGTCACCCCTCCACTTT
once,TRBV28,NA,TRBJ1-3,CASIRGGMGNTIYF,TGTGCCAGCATTAGGGGGGGGATGGGAAACACCATATATTTT
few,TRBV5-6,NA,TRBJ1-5,CASSQGYNQPQHF,TGTGCCAGCAGCCAGGGTTACAATCAGCCCCAGCATTTT
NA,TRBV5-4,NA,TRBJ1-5,CASSDGIGNQPQHF,TGTGCCAGCAGCGACGGGATAGGGAATCAGCCCCAGCATTTT
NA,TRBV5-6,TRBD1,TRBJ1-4,CASSPVGQGEKLFF,TGTGCCAGCAGCCCGGTAGGACAGGGTGAAAAACTGTTTTTT
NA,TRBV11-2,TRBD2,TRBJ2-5,CASSLEGGLLETQYF,TGTGCCAGCAGCTTAGAGGGGGGGTTATTGGAGACCCAGTACTTC
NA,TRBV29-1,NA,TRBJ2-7,CSVASLPSLSYEQYF,TGCAGCGTCGCCTCACTACCGTCGCTTTCCTACGAGCAGTACTTC
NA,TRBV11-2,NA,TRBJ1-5,CASSLDRFYQPQHF,TGTGCCAGCAGCTTGGACAGATTTTATCAGCCCCAGCATTTT
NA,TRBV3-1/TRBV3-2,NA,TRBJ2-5,CASSQGRQQETQYF,TGTGCCAGCAGCCAAGGCAGGCAACAAGAGACCCAGTACTTC
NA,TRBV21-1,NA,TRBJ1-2,CASSKGTGGADYGYTF,TGTGCCAGCAGCAAAGGTACGGGGGGCGCAGACTATGGCTACACCTTC
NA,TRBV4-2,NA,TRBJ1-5,CASSQEGKGADNQPQHF,TGTGCCAGCAGCCAAGAAGGGAAAGGGGCTGATAATCAGCCCCAGCATTTT
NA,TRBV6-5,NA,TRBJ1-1,CASSYVGGSTEAFF,TGTGCCAGCAGTTACGTGGGGGGGAGTACTGAAGCTTTCTTT
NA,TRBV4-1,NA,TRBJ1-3,CASSQVFGASGNTIYF,TGCGCCAGCAGCCAAGTATTTGGGGCTTCTGGAAACACCATATATTTT
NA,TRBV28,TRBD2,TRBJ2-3,CASSLRSGVTDTQYF,TGTGCCAGCAGTTTACGAAGCGGGGTAACAGATACGCAGTATTTT
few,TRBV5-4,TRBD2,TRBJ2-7,CASSRSGLAGLSYEQYF,TGTGCCAGCAGCCGGTCGGGACTAGCGGGCCTATCCTACGAGCAGTACTTC
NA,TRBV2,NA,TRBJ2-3,CASILGLDTDTQYF,TGTGCCAGCATTTTAGGACTTGACACAGATACGCAGTATTTT
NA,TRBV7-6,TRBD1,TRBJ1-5,CASSRGGPGTGRPGIGNQPQHF,TGTGCCAGCAGCCGAGGGGGACCCGGGACAGGGAGGCCTGGGATTGGCAATCAGCCCCAGCATTTT
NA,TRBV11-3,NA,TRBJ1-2,CASSSQGYYGYTF,TGTGCCAGCAGTTCTCAGGGTTACTATGGCTACACCTTC
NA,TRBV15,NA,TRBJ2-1,CATSPRQGGGARGSNNEQFF,TGTGCCACCAGCCCCCGACAAGGAGGGGGGGCTCGGGGATCTAACAATGAGCAGTTCTTC
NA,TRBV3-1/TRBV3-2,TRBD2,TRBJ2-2,CASSQGLAGNTGELFF,TGTGCCAGCAGCCAAGGACTAGCGGGAAACACCGGGGAGCTGTTTTTT
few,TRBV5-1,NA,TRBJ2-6,CASSRGSNDGANVLTF,TGCGCCAGCAGCAGGGGGTCGAACGACGGGGCCAACGTCCTGACTTTC
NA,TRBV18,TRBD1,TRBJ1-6,CASSPQTGGDSPLHF,TGTGCCAGCTCACCGCAGACAGGGGGTGATTCACCCCTCCACTTT
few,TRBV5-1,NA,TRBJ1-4,CASSLIEGQLATNEKLFF,TGCGCCAGCAGCTTGATTGAAGGACAGCTTGCAACTAATGAAAAACTGTTTTTT
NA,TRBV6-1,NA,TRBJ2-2,CASSEKTGWASGELFF,TGTGCCAGCAGTGAAAAAACAGGGTGGGCCTCCGGGGAGCTGTTTTTT
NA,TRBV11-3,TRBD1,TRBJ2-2,CASSRQGTGELFF,TGTGCCAGCAGCCGACAGGGAACCGGGGAGCTGTTTTTT
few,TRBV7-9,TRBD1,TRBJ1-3,CASSLGQGYGNTIYF,TGTGCCAGCAGCTTAGGACAGGGGTATGGAAACACCATATATTTT
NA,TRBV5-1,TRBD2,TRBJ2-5,CASSETSFETQYF,TGCGCCAGCAGCGAGACTAGCTTCGAGACCCAGTACTTC
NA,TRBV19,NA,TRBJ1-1,CASKTAVSEAFF,TGTGCCAGTAAGACAGCAGTATCTGAAGCTTTCTTT
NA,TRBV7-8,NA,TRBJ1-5,CASSSRGEQPQHF,TGTGCCAGCAGCTCGCGGGGGGAACAGCCCCAGCATTTT
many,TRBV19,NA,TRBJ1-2,CASRNDGVYGYTF,TGTGCCAGTAGGAATGACGGGGTGTATGGCTACACCTTC
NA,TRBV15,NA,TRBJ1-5,CATSREQDGDQPQHF,TGTGCCACCAGCAGAGAACAGGATGGGGATCAGCCCCAGCATTTT
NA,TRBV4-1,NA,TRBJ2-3,CASSGESDTQYF,TGCGCCAGCAGCGGAGAGTCAGATACGCAGTATTTT
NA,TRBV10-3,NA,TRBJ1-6,CAISETGTSYNSPLHF,TGTGCCATCAGTGAGACCGGGACAAGTTATAATTCACCCCTCCACTTT
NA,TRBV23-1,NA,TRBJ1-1,CASSQTGGDAEAFF,TGCGCCAGCAGTCAAACGGGGGGGGATGCTGAAGCTTTCTTT
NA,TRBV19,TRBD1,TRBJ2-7,CASSGQGYEQYF,TGTGCCAGTAGCGGACAGGGCTACGAGCAGTACTTC
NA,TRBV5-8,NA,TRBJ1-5,CASSLRDQPQHF,TGTGCCAGCAGCTTGAGAGATCAGCCCCAGCATTTT
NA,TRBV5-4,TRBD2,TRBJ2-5,CASSRAGGPGETQYF,TGTGCCAGCAGCCGAGCGGGGGGGCCCGGGGAGACCCAGTACTTC
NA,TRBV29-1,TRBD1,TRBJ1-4,CSVVSVRTGDRQEKLFF,TGCAGCGTTGTATCGGTCCGGACAGGGGATCGGCAAGAAAAACTGTTTTTT